The present T cell receptor beta chain was sequenced within a study of T cell responses to AZD1222 COVID-19 vaccine. Study-wide findings and caveats: Just five to seven people given AZD1222 tested seropositive at baseline.

A note on this clone: Its antigen is not known.

Sequencing used immunoSEQ multiplex PCR; TCRdb keeps in-frame clones, though not all of them. Of 150,000 to 200,000 clones detected, 80% to 95% appear once; the ten largest clones hold approximately 4%. The CDR3 covers 15 residues. Trimming at V came to 6 bases and at J to 5 bases, leaving 7 bases not matched to a gene. CDR1 and CDR2 (germline): MNHEY, SVGAGI. V usage is TRBV6-5 and J usage is TRBJ1-6; TRBD1 aligns across 7 bases. The source of this sequence is an adult in good health. The sequencing here drew on peripheral blood, taken on day 0 of AZD1222 vaccination. For the CDR3, the DNA is TGTGCCAGCAGCCAGAATACAGGGGATAATTCACCCCTCCACTTT. Residues: CASSQNTGDNSPLHF.